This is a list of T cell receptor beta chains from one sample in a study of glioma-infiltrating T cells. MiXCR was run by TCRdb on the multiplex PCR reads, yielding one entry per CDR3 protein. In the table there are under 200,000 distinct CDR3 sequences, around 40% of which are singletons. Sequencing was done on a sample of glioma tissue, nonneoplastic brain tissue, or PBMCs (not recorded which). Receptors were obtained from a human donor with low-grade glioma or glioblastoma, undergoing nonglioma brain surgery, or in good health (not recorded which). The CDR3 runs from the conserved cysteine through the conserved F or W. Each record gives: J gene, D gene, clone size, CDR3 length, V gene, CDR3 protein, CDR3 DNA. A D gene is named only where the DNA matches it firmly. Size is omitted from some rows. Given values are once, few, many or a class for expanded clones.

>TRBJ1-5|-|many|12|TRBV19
CASTFRVQPQHF
TGTGCCAGTACATTTAGGGTCCAGCCCCAGCATTTT
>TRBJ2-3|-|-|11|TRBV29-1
CSVGLADTKYF
TGCAGCGTAGGACTGGCAGATACGAAGTATTTT
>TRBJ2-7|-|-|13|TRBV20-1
CSASRDFNHEQYF
TGCAGTGCCAGCAGGGACTTTAACCACGAGCAGTACTTC
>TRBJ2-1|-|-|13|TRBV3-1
CASSLFAINEKFF
TGTGCCAGCAGCCTGTTCGCTATCAATGAGAAGTTCTTC
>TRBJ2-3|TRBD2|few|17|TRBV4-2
CASSQPPGGSGTDTQYF
TGTGCCAGCAGTCAACCCCCGGGGGGGAGTGGCACAGATACGCAGTATTTT
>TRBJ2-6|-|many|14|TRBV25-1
CASNRMSGANVLTF
TGTGCCAGCAACCGGATGTCTGGGGCCAACGTCCTGACTTTC
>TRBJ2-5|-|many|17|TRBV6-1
CASRTSLGGGYQETQYF
TGTGCCAGCAGGACGTCTCTAGGGGGGGGGTACCAAGAGACCCAGTACTTC
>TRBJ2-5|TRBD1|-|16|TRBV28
CASSDSTGNGQETQYF
TGTGCCAGCAGTGATTCGACAGGGAATGGCCAAGAGACCCAGTACTTC
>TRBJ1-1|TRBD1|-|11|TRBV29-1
CSAGQNTEALF
TGCAGCGCGGGACAGAACACTGAAGCTTTATTT
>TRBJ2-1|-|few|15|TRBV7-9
CASSPPGSGPNEQFF
TGTGCCAGCAGCCCGCCGGGAAGCGGGCCCAATGAGCAGTTCTTC
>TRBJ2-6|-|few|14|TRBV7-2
CASSLGSGANVLTF
TGTGCCAGCAGCTTAGGATCAGGGGCCAACGTCCTGACTTTC
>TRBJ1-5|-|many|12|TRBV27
CASGGKNQPQHF
TGTGCCAGCGGGGGCAAGAATCAGCCCCAGCATTTT
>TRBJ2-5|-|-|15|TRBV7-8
CASSRIQGPQETQYF
TGTGCCAGCAGCCGGATACAGGGTCCCCAAGAGACCCAGTACTTC
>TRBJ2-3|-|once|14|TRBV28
CASGEAGYADKQYF
TGTGCCAGCGGAGAGGCAGGTTACGCGGATAAGCAGTATTTT
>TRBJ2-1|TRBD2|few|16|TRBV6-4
CASSDSASGGYNEQFF
TGTGCCAGCAGTGACTCTGCTAGCGGAGGGTACAATGAGCAGTTCTTC
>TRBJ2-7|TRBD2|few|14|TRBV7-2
CASSLSSGGPEQYF
TGTGCCAGCAGCTTATCTAGCGGGGGGCCCGAGCAGTACTTC
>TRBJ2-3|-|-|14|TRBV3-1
CASSQARSPDTQYF
TGTGCCAGCAGCCAAGCTAGATCCCCAGATACGCAGTATTTT
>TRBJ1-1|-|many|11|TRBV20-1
CSASEGPEAFF
TGCAGTGCTAGTGAGGGGCCTGAAGCTTTCTTT
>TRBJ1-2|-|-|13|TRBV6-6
CAIVYDSEYGYTF
TGTGCCATCGTCTACGACAGTGAATATGGCTACACCTTC
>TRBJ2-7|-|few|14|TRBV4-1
CASSQDQLSYEQYF
TGCGCCAGCAGCCAAGATCAACTCTCCTACGAGCAGTACTTC
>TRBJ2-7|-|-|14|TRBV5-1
CASSLSGGFYEQYF
TGCGCCAGCAGCCTTAGCGGAGGGTTCTACGAGCAGTACTTC
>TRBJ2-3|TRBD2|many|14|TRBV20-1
CSAMREVGGDTQYF
TGCAGTGCTATGCGGGAGGTGGGGGGAGATACGCAGTATTTT
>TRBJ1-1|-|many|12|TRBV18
CASEIGGTEAFF
TGTGCCAGCGAAATAGGGGGCACTGAAGCTTTCTTT
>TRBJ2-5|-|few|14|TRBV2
CASTNMTASETQYF
TGTGCCAGCACGAACATGACAGCCTCAGAGACCCAGTACTTC
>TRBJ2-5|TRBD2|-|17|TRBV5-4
CASSWETLAGESKTQYF
TGTGCCAGCAGCTGGGAGACTCTAGCGGGAGAGTCAAAGACCCAGTACTTC
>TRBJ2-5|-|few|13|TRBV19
CASSTREKETQYF
TGTGCCAGTAGTACGAGAGAGAAAGAGACCCAGTACTTC
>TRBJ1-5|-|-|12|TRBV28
CASNTGNHPQHF
TGTGCCAGCAATACAGGGAATCATCCCCAGCATTTT
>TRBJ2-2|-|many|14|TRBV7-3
CASSFGLNTGELFF
TGTGCCAGCAGCTTCGGGCTAAACACCGGGGAGCTGTTTTTT
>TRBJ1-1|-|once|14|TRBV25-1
CASRSHRLNTEAFF
TGTGCCAGCAGGTCCCACAGGCTGAACACTGAAGCTTTCTTT
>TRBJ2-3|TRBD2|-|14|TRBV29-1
CSVEALAGVNTQYF
TGCAGCGTTGAAGCCCTAGCGGGGGTTAATACGCAGTATTTT
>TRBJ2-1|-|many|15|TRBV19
CASSSRTPLYNEQFF
TGTGCCAGTAGTTCTAGGACCCCACTTTACAATGAGCAGTTCTTC
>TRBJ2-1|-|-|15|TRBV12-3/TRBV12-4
CASNSPDSSYNEQFF
TGTGCCAGCAACTCTCCCGATAGCTCCTACAATGAGCAGTTCTTC
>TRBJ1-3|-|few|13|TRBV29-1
CSVGLSFGNTIYF
TGCAGCGTTGGTTTGTCCTTTGGAAACACCATATATTTT
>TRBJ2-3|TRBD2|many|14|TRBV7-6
CASSILAGADTQYF
TGTGCCAGCAGCATACTAGCGGGAGCTGATACGCAGTATTTT
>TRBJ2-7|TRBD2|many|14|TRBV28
CASRRTSGVYEQYF
TGTGCCAGCAGGAGGACTAGCGGGGTCTACGAGCAGTACTTC
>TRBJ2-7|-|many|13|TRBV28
CASSLPTSYEQYF
TGTGCCAGCAGTTTGCCCACCTCCTACGAGCAGTACTTC
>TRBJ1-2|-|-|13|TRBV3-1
CASSQAHGYGYTF
TGTGCCAGCAGCCAAGCTCATGGCTATGGCTACACCTTC
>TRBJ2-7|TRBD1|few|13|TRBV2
CASGGQARRQSGF
TGTGCCAGCGGAGGACAGGCCAGACGACAGAGTGGCTTC
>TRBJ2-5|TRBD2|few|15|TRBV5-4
CASSLPGLGQETQYF
TGTGCCAGCAGCCTACCGGGACTAGGACAAGAGACCCAGTACTTC
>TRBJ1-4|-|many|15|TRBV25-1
CASSDSRGLGEKLFF
TGTGCCAGCAGTGATTCTCGGGGTCTCGGCGAAAAACTGTTTTTT
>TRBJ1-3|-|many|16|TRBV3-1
CASSQERGATGNTIYF
TGTGCCAGCAGCCAAGAGCGAGGGGCCACTGGAAACACCATATATTTT
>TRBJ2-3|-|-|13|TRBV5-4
CASSPTWADTQYF
TGTGCCAGCAGCCCGACTTGGGCCGATACGCAGTATTTT
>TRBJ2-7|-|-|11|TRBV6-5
CASSKAGGKYF
TGTGCCAGCAGTAAGGCCGGGGGAAAGTACTTC
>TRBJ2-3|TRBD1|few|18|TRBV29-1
CSVEGQGSGIFGTDTQYF
TGCAGCGTTGAGGGACAGGGGTCAGGGATTTTCGGCACAGATACGCAGTATTTT
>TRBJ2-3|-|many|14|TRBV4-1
CASSHLPPLDTQYF
TGCGCCAGCAGCCATCTCCCCCCCCTCGATACGCAGTATTTT
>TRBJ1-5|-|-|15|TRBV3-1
CASSPGVDHSQPQHF
TGTGCCAGCAGTCCAGGGGTCGATCACAGTCAGCCCCAGCATTTT
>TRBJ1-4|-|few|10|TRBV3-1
CASSQAGEVF
TGTGCCAGCAGCCAAGCGGGGGAGGTTTTT
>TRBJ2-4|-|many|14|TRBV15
CATSRDQQGDIQYF
TGTGCCACCAGCAGAGATCAACAGGGTGACATTCAGTACTTC
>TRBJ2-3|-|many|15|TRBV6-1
CASAPGQGRTDTQYF
TGTGCCAGCGCCCCAGGCCAGGGCCGAACAGATACGCAGTATTTT
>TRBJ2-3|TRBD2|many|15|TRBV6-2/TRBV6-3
CASSYSTSRAATQYF
TGTGCCAGCAGTTACTCGACTAGCCGAGCGGCTACGCAGTATTTT
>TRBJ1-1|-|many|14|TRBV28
CASSPRTGWGEAFF
TGTGCCAGCAGCCCCCGTACAGGGTGGGGTGAAGCTTTCTTT
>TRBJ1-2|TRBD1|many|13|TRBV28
CASSRRDSSGYTF
TGTGCCAGCAGCCGACGGGACAGCTCGGGCTACACCTTC
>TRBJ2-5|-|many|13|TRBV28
CASSELPQETQYF
TGTGCCAGCAGTGAACTACCCCAAGAGACCCAGTACTTC
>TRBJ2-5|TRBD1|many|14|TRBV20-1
CSARPTGYQETQYF
TGCAGTGCTAGACCGACAGGGTACCAAGAGACCCAGTACTTC
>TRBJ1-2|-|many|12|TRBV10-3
CAINSGLSGYTF
TGTGCCATCAATTCTGGCCTCAGTGGCTACACCTTC